The entry that follows covers one T cell receptor beta chain sequence. Its antigen is currently unknown. The sample comes from a study of T cell repertoires in aging, cancer and after chemotherapy. Study findings and constraints: Healthy donors lost TCR diversity with age mainly through richness, cancer patients through richness and evenness. In each cancer cohort, median generation probability increased across chemotherapy, suggesting thymic output rebounded. Immunological memory after chemotherapy cannot be judged from the repertoire data. Compared with age-matched healthy donors, untreated hematological or solid cancer patients showed higher blood TCR clonality.

The ends were cut back, 5 bases at V and 2 bases at J, with 10 bases in the middle. The CDR3 is made up of 13 amino acids. The V gene's germline CDR1 is SEHNR and CDR2 FQNEAQ (reference sequence). Amplification of TCR beta used genomic DNA extracted from peripheral blood. A mixed TRB-A/B primer pool amplified rearranged TRB by multiplex touch-down PCR. TCRdb independently ran MiXCR on the multiplex PCR reads; one entry per CDR3 protein. Of more than 10,000 distinct CDR3 sequences in the sample, about a quarter were seen once. The chain uses TRBV7-9 and TRBJ2-7; D is undetermined. The specimen was blood. The clonotype comes from a human donor in good health. The CDR3 region is CASSPGPTYEQYF. CDR3 DNA sequence: TGTGCCAGCAGCCCTGGGCCGACCTACGAGCAGTACTTC.